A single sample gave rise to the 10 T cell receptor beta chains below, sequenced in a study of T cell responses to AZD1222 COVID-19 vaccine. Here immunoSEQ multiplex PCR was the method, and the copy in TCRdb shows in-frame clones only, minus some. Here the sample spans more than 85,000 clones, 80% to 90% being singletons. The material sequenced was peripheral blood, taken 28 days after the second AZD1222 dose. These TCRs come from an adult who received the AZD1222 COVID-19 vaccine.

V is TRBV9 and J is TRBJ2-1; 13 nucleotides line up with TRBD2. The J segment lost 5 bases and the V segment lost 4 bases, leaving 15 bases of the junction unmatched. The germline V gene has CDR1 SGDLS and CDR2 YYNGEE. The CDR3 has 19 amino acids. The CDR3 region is CASSPRWMAGTSGDNEQFF. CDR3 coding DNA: TGTGCCAGCAGCCCCAGGTGGATGGCCGGGACTAGCGGGGACAATGAGCAGTTCTTC.

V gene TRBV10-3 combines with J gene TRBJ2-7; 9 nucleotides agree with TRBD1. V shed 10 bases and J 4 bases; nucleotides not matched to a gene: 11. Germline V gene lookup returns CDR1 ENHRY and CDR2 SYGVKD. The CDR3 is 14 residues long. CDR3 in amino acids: CATLADRGIYEQYF. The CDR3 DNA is TGTGCCACCCTGGCGGACAGGGGAATTTACGAGCAGTACTTC.

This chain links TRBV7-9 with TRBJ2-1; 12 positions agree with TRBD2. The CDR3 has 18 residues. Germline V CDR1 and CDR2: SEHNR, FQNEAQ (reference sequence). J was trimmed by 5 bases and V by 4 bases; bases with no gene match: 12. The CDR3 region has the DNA TGTGCCAGCAGCTCCCCCAAACCCCGGACTAGCGGGAACAATGAGCAGTTCTTC. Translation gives CASSSPKPRTSGNNEQFF.

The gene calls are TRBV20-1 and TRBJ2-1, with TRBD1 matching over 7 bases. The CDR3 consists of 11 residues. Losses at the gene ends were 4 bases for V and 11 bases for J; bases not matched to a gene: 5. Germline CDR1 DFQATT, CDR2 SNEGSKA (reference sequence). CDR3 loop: CSATGTEKQFF. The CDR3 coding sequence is TGCAGTGCTACTGGGACAGAAAAGCAGTTCTTC.

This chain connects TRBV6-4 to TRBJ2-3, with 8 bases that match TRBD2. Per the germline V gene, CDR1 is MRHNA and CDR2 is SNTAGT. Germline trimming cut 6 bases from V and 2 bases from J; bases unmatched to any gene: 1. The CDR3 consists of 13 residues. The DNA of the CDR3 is TGTGCCAGCAGCGGGGGGGCCACAGATACGCAGTATTTT. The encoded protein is CASSGGATDTQYF.

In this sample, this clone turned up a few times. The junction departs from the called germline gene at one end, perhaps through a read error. The CDR3 region has the DNA TGTGCCAGCAGCCTAGGTTCCACAGGACTTATCTTT. The encoded protein is CASSLGSTGLIF. The V gene is TRBV6-5, the J gene TRBJ1-1; D is possibly TRBD1 (5 bases). Looked up from germline, CDR1 is MNHEY and CDR2 is SVGAGI. This CDR3 is 12 amino acids long.

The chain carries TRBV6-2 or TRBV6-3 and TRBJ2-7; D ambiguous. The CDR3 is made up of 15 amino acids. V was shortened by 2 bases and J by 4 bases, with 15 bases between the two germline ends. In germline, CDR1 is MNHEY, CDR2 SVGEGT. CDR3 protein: CASSYRALLQYEQYF. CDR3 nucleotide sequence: TGTGCCAGCAGTTACCGGGCATTGCTCCAGTACGAGCAGTACTTC.

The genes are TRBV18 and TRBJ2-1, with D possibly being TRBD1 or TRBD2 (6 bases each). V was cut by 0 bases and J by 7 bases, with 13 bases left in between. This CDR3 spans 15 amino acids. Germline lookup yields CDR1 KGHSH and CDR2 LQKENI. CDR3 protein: CASSPPSRGLNEQFF. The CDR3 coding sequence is TGTGCCAGCTCACCACCGAGCCGGGGGCTTAATGAGCAGTTCTTC.

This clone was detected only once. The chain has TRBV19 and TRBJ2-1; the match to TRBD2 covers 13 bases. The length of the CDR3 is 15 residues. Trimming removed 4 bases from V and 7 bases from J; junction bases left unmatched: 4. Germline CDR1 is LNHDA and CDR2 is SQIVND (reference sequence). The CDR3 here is CASSKTSGGLNEQFF. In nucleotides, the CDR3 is TGTGCCAGTAGTAAGACTAGCGGGGGGTTAAATGAGCAGTTCTTC.

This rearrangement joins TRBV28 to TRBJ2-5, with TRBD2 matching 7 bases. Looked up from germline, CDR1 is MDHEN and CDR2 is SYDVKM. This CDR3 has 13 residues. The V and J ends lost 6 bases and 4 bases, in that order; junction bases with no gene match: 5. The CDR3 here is CASRLSGGETQYF. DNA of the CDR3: TGTGCCAGCAGGCTCTCGGGAGGAGAGACCCAGTACTTC.